Reported below is one T cell receptor beta chain. At one of its ends the junction is not consistent with the germline gene, which may arise from a read error. Hyperthyroidism patients were newly diagnosed, under 2 months' duration, aged 18 to 65. Uncontrolled infections, pregnancy, lactation or other autoimmune diseases led to patient exclusion. The data are from a study of Graves' ophthalmopathy and Graves' hyperthyroidism. Whole-study context: The blood sample was drawn at first diagnosis and before any treatment.

RNA transcripts were the template, and TCR beta CDR3 regions were amplified from them. HTBI-primed RT-PCR formed the first round, and a multiplex PCR formed the second. TCRdb independently ran MiXCR on the multiplex PCR reads; one entry per CDR3 protein. The data contain about 390,000 distinct CDR3 sequences, roughly 17% of them singletons. Looked up from germline, CDR1 is SNHLY and CDR2 is FYNNEI. The CDR3 is made up of 13 amino acids. The J gene is TRBJ2-5, the V gene TRBV2, with D possibly called TRBD1 or TRBD2 (5 bases each). The sample was peripheral blood. The origin of this receptor is an adult woman with stable Graves' hyperthyroidism. The CDR3 DNA follows: TGTGTCAGCAGCGCAGGAGGACAAGAGACCCGGTACTTC. Translated: CVSSAGGQETRYF.